The next 28 T cell receptor beta chains were all read from a single sample in a study of T cell repertoires in cytomegalovirus infection. No cognate antigen is known for these TCRs. TCRdb reprocessed the reads with MiXCR, giving one entry per CDR3 protein. The data contain about 830,000 distinct CDR3 sequences, around a third of them singletons. This specimen consisted of cultured CD8+ T cells from PBMCs, obtained from culture after CMV antigen stimulation. The receptors originated from a human donor in good health (CMV status not recorded). Some clones in this sample may be carry-over from other donors' samples.

V is TRBV6-6 and J is TRBJ2-5; D remains unclear. The V end was cut by 5 bases, the J end by 3 bases, with 13 bases between. CDR1 is MNHNY and CDR2 is SVGAGI in the germline V gene (reference sequence). The CDR3 extends over 14 amino acids. CDR3 DNA sequence: TGTGCCAGCAGTCCCTGGACGGTGGAAGAGACCCAGTACTTC. Translating gives CASSPWTVEETQYF.

This clonotype occurred many times. The chain has TRBV12-3 or TRBV12-4 and TRBJ2-3, with 8 bases lining up with TRBD2. V was clipped by 3 bases and J by 7 bases; unmatched bases: 6. CDR3 length equals 14 residues. The DNA of the CDR3 is TGTGCCAGCAGTTTGGTAGCGGGGAGGAATACGCAGTATTTT. Translated, it gives CASSLVAGRNTQYF.

This clonotype was counted only a few times. The chain is built from TRBV5-5 and TRBJ1-1, with D possibly matching TRBD1 (5 bases). CDR3 length: 13 residues. Trimming removed 0 bases from V and 10 bases from J, with 13 bases in between. CDR1 is SGHKS, CDR2 YYEKEE, per germline (reference sequence). The DNA for the CDR3 is TGTGCCAGCAGCTTGGGTTCAGGGACGATAGCTTTCTTT. Protein sequence: CASSLGSGTIAFF.

Many counts were recorded for this clonotype. The chain combines TRBV6-1 with TRBJ1-5; TRBD1 aligns across 10 bases. Germline V gene data show CDR1 as MNHNS and CDR2 as SASEGT. The ends lost 3 bases at V and 6 bases at J; junction bases unmatched: 20. This CDR3 has 20 residues. The CDR3 DNA reads as TGTGCCAGCAGTGATTTTGGGGAAGACAGGGGGCGCGAGGAACGTCAGCCCCAGCATTTT. This codes for CASSDFGEDRGREERQPQHF.

Concerning this clonotype itself: A junction end diverges from the germline sequence, so it may reflect a read error. The chain carries TRBV19 and TRBJ2-7; D is ambiguous. Germline V gene sequence: CDR1 LNHDA, CDR2 SQIVND (reference sequence). There are 14 residues in the CDR3. The chain's CDR3 is CASSIAGDSYEEYF. In DNA, the CDR3 is TGTGCCAGTAGTATCGCAGGCGACTCCTACGAGGAGTACTTC.

The chain joins TRBV6-2 or TRBV6-3 to TRBJ1-6, with D tentatively TRBD1 (5 bases). Trimming pared 6 bases from V and 9 bases from J, leaving 18 bases between. The CDR3 spans 15 residues. Germline-derived CDR1 and CDR2 are MNHEY and SVGEGT. The CDR3 DNA reads TGTGCCAGCAGCCCTACGGGCCACCAGGGTTCACCCCTCCACTTT. Amino acid sequence: CASSPTGHQGSPLHF.

This clonotype was recorded a few times. The chain links TRBV5-4 to TRBJ2-1, with D maybe TRBD2 (6 bases). The CDR3 extends over 12 amino acids. Germline CDR1 is SGHNT and CDR2 is YYREEE (reference sequence). V dropped 6 bases and J dropped 9 bases, with 13 bases sitting between them. DNA for the CDR3: TGTGCCAGCAAGGAGGGAACAAGTGAGCAGTTCTTC. Translated: CASKEGTSEQFF.

This clonotype was picked up one time. The chain combines TRBV19 with TRBJ1-1; TRBD1 is a possible D gene (5 bases). This CDR3 has 15 residues. The germline V and J ends were trimmed by 6 bases and 0 bases, with 14 bases remaining between them. The germline gives CDR1 LNHDA, CDR2 SQIVND (reference sequence). The CDR3 region is CASRGDRLMNTEAFF. In DNA form, the CDR3 reads TGTGCCAGTAGAGGGGACCGCTTAATGAACACTGAAGCTTTCTTT. Full variable domain (remainder filled in from reference TRBV19 and TRBJ1-1): DGGITQSPKYLFRKEGQNVTLSCEQNLNHDAMYWYRQDPGQGLRLIYYSQIVNDFQKGDIAEGYSVSREKKESFPLTVTSAQKNPTAFYLCASRGDRLMNTEAFFGQGTRLTVV.

The V and J genes are TRBV6-2 or TRBV6-3 and TRBJ2-2, with 10 bases matching TRBD2. V was pared by 7 bases and J by 3 bases, with 8 bases of the junction left unmatched. The CDR3 runs 16 residues. Germline values: CDR1 MNHEY, CDR2 SVGEGT. CDR3 in amino acids: CASNFPGLAYTGELFF. The CDR3 coding sequence is TGTGCCAGCAATTTCCCGGGACTAGCGTACACCGGGGAGCTGTTTTTT.

This clonotype was counted many times. V is TRBV7-8 and J is TRBJ2-7, with D possibly being TRBD1 (5 bases). This CDR3 has 17 residues. Germline CDR1 reads SGHVS; CDR2 reads FQNEAQ. V was pared by 1 base and J by 2 bases, with 18 bases between. The CDR3 region is CASSLVSRRGRTYEQYF. CDR3 DNA sequence: TGTGCCAGCAGCTTAGTGTCGCGAAGGGGAAGGACCTACGAGCAGTACTTC.

This clonotype was picked up many times. The V gene is TRBV12-3 or TRBV12-4, the J gene TRBJ1-1; D is undetermined. CDR3 length equals 13 residues. Trimming removed 6 bases from V and 1 base from J, with 9 bases in between. CDR3 region: CASSDAGNTEAFF. CDR3 nucleotide sequence: TGTGCCAGCAGCGACGCGGGGAACACTGAAGCTTTCTTT.

This chain links TRBV15 with TRBJ2-3; 9 positions agree with TRBD2. There are 17 residues in the CDR3. Germline assignment: CDR1 LNHNV and CDR2 YYDKDF (reference sequence). Trimming took 1 base from V and 2 from J; bases not matched to a gene: 7. The CDR3 DNA reads TGTGCCACCAGCAGAGGAACCCTAGCGGGGTACACAGATACGCAGTATTTT. This sequence encodes CATSRGTLAGYTDTQYF.

This clonotype showed up just a few times. The chain joins TRBV27 to TRBJ2-5, with 8 bases lining up with TRBD2. The germline gives CDR1 MNHEY, CDR2 SMNVEV (reference sequence). The CDR3 length is 16 residues. Unmatched junction bases numbered 7, after V lost 2 bases and J lost 2 bases. Written as DNA, the CDR3 is TGTGCCAGCAGTTTAGAGGCGGGAGGATTTCAAGAGACCCAGTACTTC. Protein sequence: CASSLEAGGFQETQYF.

There are a few counts of this clonotype. The CDR3 reads CAITEGRGYEQYV. DNA for the CDR3: TGTGCCATCACCGAGGGAAGGGGCTACGAGCAGTACGTC. The chain is built from TRBV10-3 and TRBJ2-7; D possibly uses TRBD1 or TRBD2 (5 bases each). The CDR3 covers 13 residues. Deletions cut 7 bases from V and 3 bases from J, with 13 bases between. Germline lookup yields CDR1 ENHRY and CDR2 SYGVKD.

The table lists this clonotype with many counts. V gene TRBV7-2 combines with J gene TRBJ2-3; D possibly corresponds to TRBD1 (6 bases). Looked up from germline, CDR1 is SGHTA and CDR2 is FQGNSA. CDR3 length: 15 residues. The ends were cut back, 5 bases at V and 3 bases at J, with 15 bases in the middle. The CDR3 DNA is TGTGCCAGCAGCCCCAGGGCAGGGGAAACAGATACGCAGTATTTT. Translating gives CASSPRAGETDTQYF.

This clonotype came up a few times. The J gene is TRBJ2-5, the V gene TRBV3-1; 8 bases map to TRBD2. The V segment lost 3 bases and the J segment 4 bases; nucleotides outside the gene matches: 7. Germline-derived CDR1 and CDR2 are LGHDT and YNNKEL (reference sequence). This CDR3 has 15 amino acids. CDR3 nucleotides: TGTGCCAGCAGCCATGAAACCGGGGGGGTAGAGACCCAGTACTTC. This sequence encodes CASSHETGGVETQYF.

In DNA form, the CDR3 reads TGCAGCGTTGAAGATACTAGCGGGGGGACCGGGGAGCTGTTTTTT. It yields the protein CSVEDTSGGTGELFF. V is TRBV29-1 and J is TRBJ2-2; 12 bases match TRBD2. The CDR3 length is 15 residues. V lost 0 bases, J lost 5 bases, and 1 base stayed unmatched. CDR1 and CDR2 from the germline V gene are SQVTM and ANQGSEA.

The rearrangement joins TRBV4-1 to TRBJ2-7; 11 positions agree with TRBD2. CDR1 and CDR2 (germline): MGHRA, YSYEKL. The CDR3 is made up of 15 amino acids. V dropped 1 base and J dropped 3; count of bases not matched to a gene: 2. CDR3 sequence: CASSQALAGGYEQYF. The CDR3 DNA follows: TGCGCCAGCAGCCAAGCCCTAGCGGGGGGCTACGAGCAGTACTTC.

This clonotype has a handful of counts. The chain uses TRBV7-3 and TRBJ2-2, with TRBD2 matching over 7 bases. The CDR3 consists of 14 residues. After removal of 7 bases from V and 5 bases from J, the junction contained 7 bases not matched to a gene. CDR1 is SGHTA and CDR2 is FQGTGA in the germline V gene. As DNA, the CDR3 is TGTGCCAGCACCCCCGCGGGAGAAACCGGGGAGCTGTTTTTT. Translating it yields CASTPAGETGELFF.

V usage is TRBV7-2 and J usage is TRBJ2-1; D is undetermined. From germline, CDR1 is SGHTA and CDR2 FQGNSA. The CDR3 contains 15 residues. V lost 2 bases and J 7 bases, leaving 15 bases between the germline ends. The CDR3 here is CASSLRHHFENEQFF. In DNA form, the CDR3 reads TGTGCCAGCAGCTTACGGCATCATTTTGAAAATGAGCAGTTCTTC.

Concerning this clonotype: A much larger clone sits a single nucleotide away, making a read error possible. This sequence joins TRBV6-1 and TRBJ2-6; TRBD1 matches at 9 bases. The germline gives CDR1 MNHNS, CDR2 SASEGT. The J segment lost 8 bases and the V segment lost 2 bases, leaving 13 bases of the junction unmatched. The CDR3 has 18 residues. The CDR3 nucleotides are TGTGCCAGCAGTGAACCCCGGGACAGGGTTACCGGGACCAACGTCCTGACTTTC. Amino acids: CASSEPRDRVTGTNVLTF.

This clonotype appeared many times. The chain uses TRBV7-2 and TRBJ1-4; unclear D gene. Per germline, CDR1 SGHTA and CDR2 FQGNSA. The V and J ends lost 4 bases and 8 bases respectively, with 14 bases between them. The CDR3 is made up of 14 amino acids. CDR3 nucleotides: TGTGCCAGCAGCTCCCGCGCGACGGTAGAAAAACTGTTTTTT. Translating gives CASSSRATVEKLFF.

This rearrangement joins TRBV7-9 to TRBJ1-1; weak D call: TRBD1 (6 bases). Germline V lookup: CDR1 SEHNR, CDR2 FQNEAQ (reference sequence). V was clipped by 4 bases and J by 0 bases, with 12 bases between them. The CDR3 consists of 15 residues. As DNA, the CDR3 is TGTGCCAGCAGCTCAGGGGTGGCCATGAACACTGAAGCTTTCTTT. This translates into CASSSGVAMNTEAFF. The full variable domain, in which reference TRBV7-9 and TRBJ1-1 provide the parts outside the CDR3, is DTGVSQNPRHKITKRGQNVTFRCDPISEHNRLYWYRQTLGQGPEFLTYFQNEAQLEKSRLLSDRFSAERPKGSFSTLEIQRTEQGDSAMYLCASSSGVAMNTEAFFGQGTRLTVV.

As DNA, the CDR3 is TGCAGCGTTTCGTCCGGCTATAGCAATCAGCCCCAGCATTTT. It encodes CSVSSGYSNQPQHF. This chain uses TRBV29-1 with TRBJ1-5; D unresolved. CDR3 length: 14 amino acids. Trimming pared 5 bases from V and 0 bases from J, leaving 11 bases between. Germline V gives CDR1 SQVTM, CDR2 ANQGSEA.

Remarks on this clonotype: Since a much larger clone is just one base distant, this may be a read error. The genes are TRBV7-9 and TRBJ1-6; D not resolved. This CDR3 region has 12 residues. V dropped 4 bases and J dropped 6 bases, with 4 bases sitting between them. CDR1 SEHNR and CDR2 FQNEAQ come from the germline V gene (reference sequence). The CDR3 is CASSSINSPLHF. CDR3 DNA: TGTGCCAGCAGCTCCATTAATTCACCCCTCCACTTT. The whole variable domain, remainder taken from reference TRBV7-9 and TRBJ1-6, is DTGVSQNPRHKITKRGQNVTFRCDPISEHNRLYWYRQTLGQGPEFLTYFQNEAQLEKSRLLSDRFSAERPKGSFSTLEIQRTEQGDSAMYLCASSSINSPLHFGNGTRLTVT.

This clonotype was recorded many times. This chain's CDR3 is CASETWQGARRDYQETQYF. The CDR3 region has the DNA TGTGCCAGCGAAACTTGGCAGGGGGCAAGGAGGGACTACCAAGAGACCCAGTACTTC. The chain has TRBV28 and TRBJ2-5, with TRBD1 matching 8 bases. CDR1 is MDHEN, CDR2 SYDVKM, per germline. Trimming removed 8 bases from V and 0 bases from J; junction bases left unmatched: 20. There are 19 residues in the CDR3.

This rearrangement joins TRBV6-2 or TRBV6-3 to TRBJ2-1; 7 bases align to TRBD1. CDR3 size: 16 residues. Germline V gives CDR1 MNHEY, CDR2 SVGEGT. The V segment lost 8 bases and the J segment 0 bases; nucleotides outside the gene matches: 10. The CDR3 DNA reads as TGTGCCAGCTCGCCCAGGGGGACAAGCTCCTACAATGAGCAGTTCTTC. Amino acid sequence: CASSPRGTSSYNEQFF.

V and J are TRBV6-2 or TRBV6-3 and TRBJ2-5; possibly TRBD2 for D (5 bases). The length of the CDR3 is 13 residues. CDR1 MNHEY and CDR2 SVGEGT come from the germline V gene. The ends were cut back, 5 bases at V and 2 bases at J, with 9 bases in the middle. CDR3 nucleotide sequence: TGTGCCAGCAGTGCGCGGGTACAAGAGACCCAGTACTTC. The encoded protein is CASSARVQETQYF.